This record concerns one T cell receptor beta chain sequence. The target of this receptor is not known. Base qualities are not recorded, but no much larger clone differs from it by a single base. The donors were roughly 38 Caucasian individuals from Russia, aged roughly 6 to 100 years, who were systemically healthy. About 9.6 milliliters of peripheral blood were collected from each donor into EDTA-treated Vacutainer tubes. Ficoll-Paque density-gradient centrifugation was used to isolate PBMCs, with at least 6.5 million per sample. Trizol reagent was used to extract total RNA from the PBMCs, yielding at least 6 micrograms per sample. For every donor, flow cytometry on a PBMC aliquot measured the percentage of naive CD45RAhigh/CD27high T cells. This record comes from a study of blood T cells in healthy people across ages (dated by TCRdb to the mid-2010s). About the investigation overall: In model experiments, template switching captured about one uniquely barcoded TCR beta cDNA molecule for every two T cells. To track age-related changes in TCR beta repertoire diversity, the study relied on deep sequencing normalized with unique cDNA molecular identifiers. Four age groups were formed from the donors: young (average approximately 15 years), middle-aged (around 41), aged (about 68) and long-lived (around 82). Two additional independent replicas of 1 million unique cDNA reads from the same blood draw were analyzed for two donors (one aged 18 to 29 and one aged 80 or older).

On the study overall, not on this receptor specifically: Observed TCR beta diversity per million T cells fell roughly linearly with age, and a significant reduction was already apparent by age about 43. Estimates of total diversity based on one million sequenced T cells were considered lower bounds and underestimates. Bulk unsorted PBMC profiling prevented conclusive comparison of naive and antigen-experienced compartments. Donor CMV infection status was unknown, potentially confounding age-related changes in expanded clonotypes. Compared with the aged group, more naive CD4+ T cells, fewer expanded clones and increased TCR diversity were shown by the long-lived group, suggesting age selection. There was a strong correlation between observed TCR beta diversity and the percentage of naive T cells measured by flow cytometry.

Preparation of the library involved 5' RACE. Sequencing used an Illumina HiSeq 2500. A second about 7 to 12 cycle PCR used a sample-barcoded 5' primer and a J-beta primer mix. A unique molecular identifier was introduced onto each TCR beta cDNA molecule by a template-switch 5' adaptor carrying 12 random nucleotides. At least 2.5 million CDR3-containing paired-end reads were obtained from each sample. First-strand cDNA was synthesized from all RNA with the Mint cDNA synthesis kit, primed by a TRBC-specific oligonucleotide. All cDNA was treated with uracil-DNA glycosylase and then went through a first 18-cycle PCR with the universal primers M1SS and BC2_uni_R. The source study handled its data this way. Normalization of each sample was performed by random selection of 1 million high-quality reads, each carrying a distinct molecular identifier. Reads with shared molecular identifiers were discarded instead of being binned into consensus sequences. MiTCR, run with a Q25 quality threshold and the strictest error-elimination algorithm, handled CDR3 identification, clonotype clustering and error correction. A nonparametric unseen species model with Euler transformation was used to estimate a lower bound on total TCR beta diversity. The public reads were quality trimmed at Q25 with fastp and then assembled into clones with MiXCR by TCRdb, keeping productive beta chains. CDR3 protein sequences are deduplicated, and each keeps its most common genes and DNA. The V and J calls shown here were made by TCRdb, not taken from the authors' results. The table for this sample lists approximately 800,000 distinct CDR3 sequences; roughly 25% of them were counted only once. The ten largest clones capture under 4% of the sample.

There are 12 amino acids in the CDR3, from cysteine to phenylalanine inclusive. Only CDR3 DNA is held: 36 bases, read in frame from base 1. The germline V gene encodes CDR1 DFQATT and CDR2 SNEGSKA (reference sequence). A distance of 12 bases separates the germline ends of V and J, which lose 7 bases and 3 bases respectively. Separately, the same data were catalogued under a study of T cells of mothers and their children. As the second publication notes: Nine systemically healthy Caucasian individuals served as donors, namely three mothers together with their six children. cDNA synthesis consumed the entire amount of extracted RNA, loaded at roughly 1.5 ug RNA in each 15 ul reaction. In the second PCR, sample barcodes and 2-4 random nucleotides were introduced via the M1S primer. Each mother yielded over 8.5 million TCR beta CDR3 reads and each child about 3 million reads. In both related and unrelated pairs, thymic selection shapes the output of TCR recombination in a similar way, with inherited differences having only a minor effect. Normalized repertoire overlap was always found to be slightly, but never significantly, higher in related mother-child pairs than in unrelated mother-child pairs. With a sensitivity of about 100 clones per million clonotypes, no persistent microchimeric T cell clones were detected. Deep NGS was used in the study to compare the TCR beta repertoires of mothers and children and to look for features that separate related mother-child pairs from unrelated individuals. Mothers averaged approximately 41 +/- 4 years of age and children averaged about 10 +/- 4 years. After adapters were ligated using NEBNext reagents, the libraries underwent 100+100 nt paired-end sequencing on an Illumina HiSeq 2000. Mother and child libraries were prepared a month apart and sequenced in separate runs to prevent cross-contamination. Between about 500,000 and 2,100,000 distinct TCR beta clonotypes were identified per donor. Naive TCR beta clonotypes were estimated from low-frequency clonotypes matched to each donor's FACS-determined naive share, without sorting.

The sequence came from a boy between 10 and 17 years old in good health. Sample: blood. Here the chain combines TRBV20-1 and TRBJ1-2; the D gene is not confidently resolved. At the DNA level, the sequence is TGCAGTGTCAAGGACGGAGACTATGGCTACACCTTC. The translation is CSVKDGDYGYTF.